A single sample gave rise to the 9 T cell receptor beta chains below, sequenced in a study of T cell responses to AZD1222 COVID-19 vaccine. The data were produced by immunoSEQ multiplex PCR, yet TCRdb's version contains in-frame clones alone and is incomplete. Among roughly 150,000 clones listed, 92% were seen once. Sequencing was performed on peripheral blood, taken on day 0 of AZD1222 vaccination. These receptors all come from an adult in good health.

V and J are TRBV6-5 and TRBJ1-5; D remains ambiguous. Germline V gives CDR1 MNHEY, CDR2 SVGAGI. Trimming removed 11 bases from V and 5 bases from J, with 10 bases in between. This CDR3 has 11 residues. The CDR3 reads CASQRDQPQHF. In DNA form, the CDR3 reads TGTGCCTCCCAAAGGGATCAGCCCCAGCATTTT.

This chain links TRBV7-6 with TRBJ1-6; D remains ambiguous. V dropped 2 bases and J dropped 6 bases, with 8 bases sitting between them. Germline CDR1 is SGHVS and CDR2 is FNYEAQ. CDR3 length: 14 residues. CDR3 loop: CASSLRSPNSPLHF. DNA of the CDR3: TGTGCCAGCAGCTTACGTTCTCCTAATTCACCCCTCCACTTT.

The CDR3 region is CASSLGSLDLEAFF. Here the CDR3 DNA reads TGCGCCAGCAGCTTGGGCAGCCTAGACCTTGAAGCTTTCTTT. The chain employs TRBV5-1 and TRBJ1-1; D gene unclear. Germline lookup yields CDR1 SGHRS and CDR2 YFSETQ. V dropped 0 bases and J dropped 7 bases, with 13 bases sitting between them. This CDR3 comprises 14 residues.

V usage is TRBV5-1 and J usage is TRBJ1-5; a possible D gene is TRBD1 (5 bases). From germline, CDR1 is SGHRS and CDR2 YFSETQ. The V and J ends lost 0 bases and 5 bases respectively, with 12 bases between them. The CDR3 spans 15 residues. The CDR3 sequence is CASSLGTRADQPQHF. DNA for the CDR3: TGCGCCAGCAGCTTGGGGACAAGGGCAGATCAGCCCCAGCATTTT.

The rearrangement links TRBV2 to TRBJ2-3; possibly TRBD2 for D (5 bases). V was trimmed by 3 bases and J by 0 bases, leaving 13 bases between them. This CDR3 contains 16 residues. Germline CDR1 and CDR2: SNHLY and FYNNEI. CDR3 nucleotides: TGTGCCAGCAGTGATCGAGCGGCACCTAGCACAGATACGCAGTATTTT. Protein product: CASSDRAAPSTDTQYF. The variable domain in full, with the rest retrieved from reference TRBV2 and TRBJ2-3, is EPEVTQTPSHQVTQMGQEVILRCVPISNHLYFYWYRQILGQKVEFLVSFYNNEISEKSEIFDDQFSVERPDGSNFTLKIRSTKLEDSAMYFCASSDRAAPSTDTQYFGPGTRLTVL.

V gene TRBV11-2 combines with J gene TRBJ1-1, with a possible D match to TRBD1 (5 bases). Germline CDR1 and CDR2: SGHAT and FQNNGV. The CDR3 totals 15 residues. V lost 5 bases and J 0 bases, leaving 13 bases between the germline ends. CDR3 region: CASSPYQGLNTEAFF. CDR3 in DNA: TGTGCCAGCAGCCCCTACCAGGGACTGAACACTGAAGCTTTCTTT.

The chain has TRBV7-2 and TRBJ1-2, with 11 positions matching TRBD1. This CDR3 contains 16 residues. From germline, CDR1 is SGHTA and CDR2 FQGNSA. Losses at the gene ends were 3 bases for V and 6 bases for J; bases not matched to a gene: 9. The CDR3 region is CASSFDLGQGAHGYTF. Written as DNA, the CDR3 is TGTGCCAGCAGCTTCGACCTAGGACAGGGGGCCCATGGCTACACCTTC.

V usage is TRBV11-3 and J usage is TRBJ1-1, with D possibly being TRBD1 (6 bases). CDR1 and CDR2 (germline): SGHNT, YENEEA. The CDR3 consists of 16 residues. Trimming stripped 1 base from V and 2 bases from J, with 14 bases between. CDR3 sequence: CASSLGAGGENTEAFF. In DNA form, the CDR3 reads TGTGCCAGCAGCTTAGGAGCGGGGGGCGAAAACACTGAAGCTTTCTTT.

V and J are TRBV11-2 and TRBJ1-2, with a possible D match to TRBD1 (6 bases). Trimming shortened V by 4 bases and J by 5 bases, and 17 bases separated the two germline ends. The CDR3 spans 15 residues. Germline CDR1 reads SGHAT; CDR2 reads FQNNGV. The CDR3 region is CASSWGPTRGYGYTF. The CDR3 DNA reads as TGTGCCAGCAGCTGGGGACCAACGAGGGGGTATGGCTACACCTTC.